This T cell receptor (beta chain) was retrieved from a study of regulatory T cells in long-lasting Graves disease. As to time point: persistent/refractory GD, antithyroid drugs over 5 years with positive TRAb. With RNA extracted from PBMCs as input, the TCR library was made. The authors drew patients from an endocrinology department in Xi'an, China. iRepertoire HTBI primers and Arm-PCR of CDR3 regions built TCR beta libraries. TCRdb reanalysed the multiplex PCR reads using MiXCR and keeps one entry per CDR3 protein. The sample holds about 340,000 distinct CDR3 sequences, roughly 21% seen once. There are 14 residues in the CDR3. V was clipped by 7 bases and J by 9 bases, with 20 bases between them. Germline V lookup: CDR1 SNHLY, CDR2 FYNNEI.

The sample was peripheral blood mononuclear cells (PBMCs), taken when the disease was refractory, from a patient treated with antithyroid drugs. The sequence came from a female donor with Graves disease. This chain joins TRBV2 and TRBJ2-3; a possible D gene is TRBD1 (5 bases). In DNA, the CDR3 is TGTGCCAGCACGGTAGGGGCCCGTGCGCAGACGCAGTATTTT. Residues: CASTVGARAQTQYF.